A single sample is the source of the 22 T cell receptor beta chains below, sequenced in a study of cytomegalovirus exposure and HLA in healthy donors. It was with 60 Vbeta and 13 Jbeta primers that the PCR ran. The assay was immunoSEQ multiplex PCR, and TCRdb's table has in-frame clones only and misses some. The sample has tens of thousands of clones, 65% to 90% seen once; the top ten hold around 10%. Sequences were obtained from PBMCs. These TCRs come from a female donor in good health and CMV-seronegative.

The CDR3: CASSLSYGAAYEQYF. CDR3 DNA: TGTGCCAGCAGCTTAAGTTACGGTGCGGCCTACGAGCAGTACTTC. The V and J genes are TRBV7-2 and TRBJ2-7; no clear D gene. The germline V and J ends were trimmed by 2 bases and 2 bases, with 13 bases remaining between them. Germline CDR1 and CDR2: SGHTA and FQGNSA. CDR3 length: 15 residues.

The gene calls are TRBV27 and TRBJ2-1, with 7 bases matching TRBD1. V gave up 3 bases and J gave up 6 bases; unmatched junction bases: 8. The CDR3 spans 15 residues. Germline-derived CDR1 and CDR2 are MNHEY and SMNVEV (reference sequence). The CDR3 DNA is TGTGCCAGCAGTTTTTATTCAGGGGGTACCAATGAGCAGTTCTTC. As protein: CASSFYSGGTNEQFF.

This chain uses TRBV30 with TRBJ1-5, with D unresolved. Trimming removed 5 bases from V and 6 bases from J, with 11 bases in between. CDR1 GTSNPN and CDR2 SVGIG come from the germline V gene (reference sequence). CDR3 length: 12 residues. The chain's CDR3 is CAWGRGGQPQHF. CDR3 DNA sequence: TGTGCCTGGGGACGGGGAGGTCAGCCCCAGCATTTT.

The CDR3 bases are TGTGCCAGCAGCCCCGACAGGGCCTATGGCTACACCTTC. This codes for CASSPDRAYGYTF. The gene calls are TRBV6-5 and TRBJ1-2; 7 bases are shared with TRBD1. This CDR3 is 13 amino acids long. Germline CDR1 is MNHEY and CDR2 is SVGAGI. V lost 6 bases, J lost 4 bases, and 5 bases stayed unmatched.

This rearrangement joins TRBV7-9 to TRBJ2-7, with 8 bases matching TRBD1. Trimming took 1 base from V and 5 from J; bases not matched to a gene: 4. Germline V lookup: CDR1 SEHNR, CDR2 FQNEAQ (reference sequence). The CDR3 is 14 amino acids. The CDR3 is CASSLVGTGNEQYF. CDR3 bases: TGTGCCAGCAGCTTAGTTGGGACAGGAAACGAGCAGTACTTC.

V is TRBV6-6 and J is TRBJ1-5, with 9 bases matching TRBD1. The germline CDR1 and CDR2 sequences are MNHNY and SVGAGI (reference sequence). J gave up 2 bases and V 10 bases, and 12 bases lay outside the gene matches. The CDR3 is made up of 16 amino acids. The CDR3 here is CATGQGISGGNQPQHF. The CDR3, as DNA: TGTGCCACCGGACAGGGGATCTCAGGGGGCAATCAGCCCCAGCATTTT.

As DNA, the CDR3 is TGCGCCAGCAGCCGCTCAGTTTCGAACACCGGGGAGCTGTTTTTT. Residues: CASSRSVSNTGELFF. J is TRBJ2-2 and V is TRBV4-3; no definite D call. The CDR3 covers 15 residues. CDR1 and CDR2 from the germline V gene are LGHNA and YSLEER. V lost 4 bases, J lost 0 bases, and 9 bases lay in between.

The CDR3 sequence: CASKQKAAYEQYF. The DNA for the CDR3 is TGTGCCAGCAAGCAGAAGGCGGCATACGAGCAGTACTTC. The V and J genes are TRBV2 and TRBJ2-7; D is ambiguous. Between the trimmed V and J ends, which lost 7 bases and 4 bases, there was a span of 14 bases. CDR1 and CDR2 (germline): SNHLY, FYNNEI. The CDR3 runs 13 residues.

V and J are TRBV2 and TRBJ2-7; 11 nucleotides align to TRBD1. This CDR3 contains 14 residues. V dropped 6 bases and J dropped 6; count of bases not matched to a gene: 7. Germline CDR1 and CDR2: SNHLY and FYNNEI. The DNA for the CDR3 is TGTGCCAGCAGGATGGGGACAGGGGGTACCGAGCAGTACTTC. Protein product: CASRMGTGGTEQYF.

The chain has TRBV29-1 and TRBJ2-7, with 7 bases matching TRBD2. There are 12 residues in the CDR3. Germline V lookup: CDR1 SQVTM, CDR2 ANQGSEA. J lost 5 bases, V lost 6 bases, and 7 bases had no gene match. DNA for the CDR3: TGCAGCGTCAAAACTAGCGCCCACGAGCAGTACTTC. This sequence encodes CSVKTSAHEQYF.

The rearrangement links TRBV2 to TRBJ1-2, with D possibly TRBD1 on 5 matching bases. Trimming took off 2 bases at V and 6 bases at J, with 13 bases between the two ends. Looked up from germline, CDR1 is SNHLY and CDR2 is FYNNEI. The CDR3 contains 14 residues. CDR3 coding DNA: TGTGCCAGCAGTGAACGACAGCAGAGTGATGGCTACACCTTC. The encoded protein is CASSERQQSDGYTF.

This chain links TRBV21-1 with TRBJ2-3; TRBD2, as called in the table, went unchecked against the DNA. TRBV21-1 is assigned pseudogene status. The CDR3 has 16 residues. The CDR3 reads CASSKYDYALKDTQYF. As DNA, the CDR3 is TGTGCCAGCAGCAAATATGACTACGCGTTGAAGGATACGCAGTATTTT.

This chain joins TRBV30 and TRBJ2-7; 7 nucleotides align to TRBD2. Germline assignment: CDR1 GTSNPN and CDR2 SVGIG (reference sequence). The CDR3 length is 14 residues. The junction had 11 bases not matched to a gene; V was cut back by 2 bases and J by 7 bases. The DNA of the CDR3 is TGTGCCTGGAGTCTGGGGACGGCGGGAGTGGAGCAGTACTTC. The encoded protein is CAWSLGTAGVEQYF. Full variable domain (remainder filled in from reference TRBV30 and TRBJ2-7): SQTIHQWPATLVQPVGSPLSLECTVEGTSNPNLYWYRQAAGRGLQLLFYSVGIGQISSEVPQNLSASRPQDRQFILSSKKLLLSDSGFYLCAWSLGTAGVEQYFGPGTRLTVT.

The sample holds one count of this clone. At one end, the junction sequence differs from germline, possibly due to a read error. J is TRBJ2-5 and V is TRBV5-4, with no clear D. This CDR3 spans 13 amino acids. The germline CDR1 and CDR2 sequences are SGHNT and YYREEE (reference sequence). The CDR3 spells CTSSLVHGETQYF. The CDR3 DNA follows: TGTACCAGCAGCTTGGTTCACGGGGAGACCCAGTACTTC. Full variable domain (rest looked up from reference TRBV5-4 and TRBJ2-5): ETGVTQSPTHLIKTRGQQVTLRCSSQSGHNTVSWYQQALGQGPQFIFQYYREEENGRGNFPPRFSGLQFPNYSSELNVNALELDDSALYLCTSSLVHGETQYFGPGTRLLVL.

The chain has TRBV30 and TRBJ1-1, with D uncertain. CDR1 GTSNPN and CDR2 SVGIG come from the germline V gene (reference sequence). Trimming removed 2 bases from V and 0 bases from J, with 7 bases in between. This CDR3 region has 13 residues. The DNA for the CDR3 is TGTGCCTGGAGTCCAAACTTGAACACTGAAGCTTTCTTT. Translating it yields CAWSPNLNTEAFF.

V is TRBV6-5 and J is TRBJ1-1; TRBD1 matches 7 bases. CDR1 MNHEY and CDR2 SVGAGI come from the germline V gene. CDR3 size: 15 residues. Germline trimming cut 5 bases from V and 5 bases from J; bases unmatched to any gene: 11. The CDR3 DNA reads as TGTGCCAGCAGTCGACAGGGAAACACACAGACTGAAGCTTTCTTT. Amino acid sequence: CASSRQGNTQTEAFF.

For the CDR3, the DNA is TGTGCCAGCAGACCTTGGACAGGGGGCGGCGGAAAGACCCAGTACTTC. It yields the protein CASRPWTGGGGKTQYF. The V call is TRBV5-8, the J call TRBJ2-5; TRBD1 matches at 11 bases. The V segment lost 5 bases and the J segment 6 bases; nucleotides outside the gene matches: 12. CDR1 is SGHTS and CDR2 is YDEGEE in the germline V gene. The CDR3 has 16 amino acids.

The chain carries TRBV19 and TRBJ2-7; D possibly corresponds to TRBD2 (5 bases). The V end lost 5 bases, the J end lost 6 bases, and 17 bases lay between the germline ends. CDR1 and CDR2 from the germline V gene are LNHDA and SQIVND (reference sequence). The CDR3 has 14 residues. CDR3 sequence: CASSYGGLGSEQYF. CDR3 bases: TGTGCCAGTAGTTACGGAGGTTTGGGCTCCGAGCAGTACTTC.

The CDR3 spells CASSLVGRGSTDTQYF. For the CDR3, the DNA is TGTGCCAGCAGCTTAGTTGGCAGGGGATCCACAGATACGCAGTATTTT. The V and J genes are TRBV7-9 and TRBJ2-3; perhaps TRBD1 as D (6 bases). This CDR3 region has 16 residues. Germline values: CDR1 SEHNR, CDR2 FQNEAQ (reference sequence). The germline V and J ends were trimmed by 1 base and 2 bases, with 13 bases remaining between them.

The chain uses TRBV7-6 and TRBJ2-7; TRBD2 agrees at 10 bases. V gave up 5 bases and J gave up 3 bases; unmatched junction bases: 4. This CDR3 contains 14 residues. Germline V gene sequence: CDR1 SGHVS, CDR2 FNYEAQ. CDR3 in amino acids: CASSERGGVYEQYF. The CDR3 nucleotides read TGTGCCAGCAGCGAGCGGGGGGGAGTCTACGAGCAGTACTTC. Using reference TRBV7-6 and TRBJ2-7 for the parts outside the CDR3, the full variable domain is GAGVSQSPRYKVTKRGQDVALRCDPISGHVSLYWYRQALGQGPEFLTYFNYEAQQDKSGLPNDRFSAERPEGSISTLTIQRTEQRDSAMYRCASSERGGVYEQYFGPGTRLTVT.

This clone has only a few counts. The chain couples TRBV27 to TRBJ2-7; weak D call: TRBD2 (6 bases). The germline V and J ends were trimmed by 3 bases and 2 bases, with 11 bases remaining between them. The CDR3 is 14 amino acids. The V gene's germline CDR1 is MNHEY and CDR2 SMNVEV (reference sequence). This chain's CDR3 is CASSFLGGAYEQYF. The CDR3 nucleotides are TGTGCCAGCAGTTTCCTGGGGGGTGCCTACGAGCAGTACTTC.

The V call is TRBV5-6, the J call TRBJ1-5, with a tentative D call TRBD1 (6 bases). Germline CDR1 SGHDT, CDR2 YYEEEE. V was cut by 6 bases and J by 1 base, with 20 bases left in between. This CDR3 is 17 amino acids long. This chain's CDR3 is CASTQGGAGVSNQPQHF. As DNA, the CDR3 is TGTGCCAGCACCCAAGGGGGGGCGGGTGTAAGCAATCAGCCCCAGCATTTT.